The source of this T cell receptor (beta chain) is a study of blood T cell repertoires in COVID-19. As for the study in general: Either two negative PCRs, clearance, or symptom resolution qualified Cohort 3 donors as recovered. PBMCs, B-cell-depleted T cells, or T cells were the source of the cDNA or gDNA that made up the material.

V lost 2 bases to trimming and J lost 3 bases, with 8 bases between them. This CDR3 has 14 residues. The V gene's germline CDR1 is SEHNR and CDR2 FQNEAQ (reference sequence). Participants were aged about 18 to 100 years from 24 US areas. TCRdb keeps only in-frame clones here, not all; method: immunoSEQ multiplex PCR. The sample yields hundreds of thousands of clones, 70% to 90% seen once. This clonotype was obtained from a man between 40 and 49 years old in a cohort exposed to, infected with or recovered from COVID-19 (not recorded which). This chain joins TRBV7-9 and TRBJ1-5; D is perhaps TRBD1 (5 bases). The sequenced sample was PBMCs or T cells enriched from blood (not recorded which). CDR3 sequence: CASSLSGPNQPQHF. CDR3 in DNA: TGTGCCAGCAGCTTATCAGGGCCCAATCAGCCCCAGCATTTT.